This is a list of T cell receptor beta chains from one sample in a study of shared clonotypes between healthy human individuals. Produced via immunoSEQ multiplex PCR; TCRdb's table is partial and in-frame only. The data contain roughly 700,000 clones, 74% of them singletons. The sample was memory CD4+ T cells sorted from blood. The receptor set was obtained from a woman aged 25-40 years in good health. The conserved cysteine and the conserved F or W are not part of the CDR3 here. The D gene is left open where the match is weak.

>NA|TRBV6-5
ASSSGGLNSGNTIY
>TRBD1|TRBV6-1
ASSENRGAEAF
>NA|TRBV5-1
ASSLSSVTDTQY
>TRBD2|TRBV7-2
ASSSRTSGIREQY
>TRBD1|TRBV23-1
ASPQGSSTDTQY
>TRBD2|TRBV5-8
ASSFRGSSGNRQQY
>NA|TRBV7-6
ASSTPLRGIYEQF
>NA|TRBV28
ASSPTGSGSVYYGYT
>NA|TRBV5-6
ASSLGREQPQH
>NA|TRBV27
ASRPDQGYSNQPQH
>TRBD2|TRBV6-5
ATGRGAATQY
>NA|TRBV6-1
ASSDYSSPTEAF
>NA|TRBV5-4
ASSLVSGETQY
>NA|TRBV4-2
ASSQDFTGTPYEQY
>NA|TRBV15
ATSPTGRTEAF
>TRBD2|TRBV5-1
ASSLTSGSLEQY
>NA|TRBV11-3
ASSSRWGETQY
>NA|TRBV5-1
ASSRAIGATNEKLF
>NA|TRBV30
AWGTGAAYSEKLF
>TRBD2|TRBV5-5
ASSFGLAVALSDTQY
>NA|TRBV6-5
ASGTGRWEQF
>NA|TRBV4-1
ASSQPRIRGLENYNEQF
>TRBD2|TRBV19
ASSSGLANEQF